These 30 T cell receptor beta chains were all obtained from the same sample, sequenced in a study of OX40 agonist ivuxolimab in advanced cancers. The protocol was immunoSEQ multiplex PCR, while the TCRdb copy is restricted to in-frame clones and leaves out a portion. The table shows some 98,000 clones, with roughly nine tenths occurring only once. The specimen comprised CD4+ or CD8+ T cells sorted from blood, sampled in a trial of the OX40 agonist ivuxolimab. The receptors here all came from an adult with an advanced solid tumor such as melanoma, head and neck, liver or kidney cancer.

This CDR3 reads CASSLLAGGPYSEQFF. The CDR3, as DNA: TGTGCCAGTAGTTTATTAGCGGGAGGGCCTTATTCTGAGCAGTTCTTC. The chain carries TRBV19 and TRBJ2-1; 11 bases agree with TRBD2. V lost 5 bases and J lost 9; bases outside the gene matches: 12. Germline V CDR1 and CDR2: LNHDA, SQIVND (reference sequence). This CDR3 has 16 amino acids.

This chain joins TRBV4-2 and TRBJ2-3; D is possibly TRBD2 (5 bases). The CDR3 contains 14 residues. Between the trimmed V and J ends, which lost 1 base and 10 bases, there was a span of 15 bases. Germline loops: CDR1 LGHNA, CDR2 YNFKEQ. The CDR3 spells CASSQGGAQEAQYF. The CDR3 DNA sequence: TGTGCCAGCAGCCAAGGGGGAGCCCAAGAGGCGCAGTATTTT.

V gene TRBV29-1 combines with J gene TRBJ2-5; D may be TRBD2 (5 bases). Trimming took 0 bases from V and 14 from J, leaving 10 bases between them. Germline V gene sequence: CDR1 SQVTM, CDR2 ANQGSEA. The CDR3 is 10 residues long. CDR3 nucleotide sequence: TGCAGCGTTGAAGACGGGGTCATCTACTTC. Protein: CSVEDGVIYF.

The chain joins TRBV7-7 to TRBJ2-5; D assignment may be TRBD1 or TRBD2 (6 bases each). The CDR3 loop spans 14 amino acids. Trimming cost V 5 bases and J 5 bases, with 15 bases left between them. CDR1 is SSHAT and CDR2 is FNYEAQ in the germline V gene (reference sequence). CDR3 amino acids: CASSHEGGVETQYF. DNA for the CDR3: TGTGCCAGCAGCCACGAGGGGGGTGTCGAGACCCAGTACTTC.

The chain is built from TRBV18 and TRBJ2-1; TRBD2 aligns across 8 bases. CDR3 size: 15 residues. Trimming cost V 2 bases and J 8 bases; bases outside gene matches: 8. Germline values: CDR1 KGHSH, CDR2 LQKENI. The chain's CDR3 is CASSPGGGRIHEQFF. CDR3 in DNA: TGTGCCAGCTCACCAGGTGGCGGGAGGATTCATGAGCAGTTCTTC.

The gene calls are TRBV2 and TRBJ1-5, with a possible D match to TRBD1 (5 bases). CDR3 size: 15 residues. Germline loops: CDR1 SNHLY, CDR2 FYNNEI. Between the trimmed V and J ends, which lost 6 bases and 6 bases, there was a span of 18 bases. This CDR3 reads CASSNSGSRAQPQHF. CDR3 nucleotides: TGTGCCAGCAGCAATTCAGGGAGCCGGGCTCAGCCCCAGCATTTT.

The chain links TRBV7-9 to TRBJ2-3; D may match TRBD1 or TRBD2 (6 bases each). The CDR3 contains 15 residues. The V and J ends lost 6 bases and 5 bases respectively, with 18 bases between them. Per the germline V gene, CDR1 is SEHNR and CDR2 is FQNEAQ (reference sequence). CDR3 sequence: CASSLLGGGKDTQYF. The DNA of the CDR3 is TGTGCCAGCAGTCTCTTAGGGGGAGGTAAAGATACGCAGTATTTT. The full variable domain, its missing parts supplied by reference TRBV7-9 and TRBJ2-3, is DTGVSQNPRHKITKRGQNVTFRCDPISEHNRLYWYRQTLGQGPEFLTYFQNEAQLEKSRLLSDRFSAERPKGSFSTLEIQRTEQGDSAMYLCASSLLGGGKDTQYFGPGTRLTVL.

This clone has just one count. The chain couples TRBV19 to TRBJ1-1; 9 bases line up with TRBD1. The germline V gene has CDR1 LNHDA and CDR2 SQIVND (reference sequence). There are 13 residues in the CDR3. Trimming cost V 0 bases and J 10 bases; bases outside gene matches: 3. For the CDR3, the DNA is TGTGCCAGTAGTATAGACGGGACAGGGAGAGCTTTCTTT. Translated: CASSIDGTGRAFF.

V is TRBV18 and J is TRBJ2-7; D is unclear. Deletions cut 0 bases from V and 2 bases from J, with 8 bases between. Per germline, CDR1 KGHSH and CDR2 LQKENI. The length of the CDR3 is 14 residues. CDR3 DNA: TGTGCCAGCTCACCACCGTCTAGACCCTACGAGCAGTACTTC. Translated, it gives CASSPPSRPYEQYF.

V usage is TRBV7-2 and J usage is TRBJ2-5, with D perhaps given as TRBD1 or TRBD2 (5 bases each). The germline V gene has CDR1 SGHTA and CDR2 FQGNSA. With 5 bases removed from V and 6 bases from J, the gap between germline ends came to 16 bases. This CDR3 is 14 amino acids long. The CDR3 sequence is CASSVPGPEKTQYF. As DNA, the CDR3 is TGTGCCAGCAGCGTACCGGGACCGGAGAAGACCCAGTACTTC.

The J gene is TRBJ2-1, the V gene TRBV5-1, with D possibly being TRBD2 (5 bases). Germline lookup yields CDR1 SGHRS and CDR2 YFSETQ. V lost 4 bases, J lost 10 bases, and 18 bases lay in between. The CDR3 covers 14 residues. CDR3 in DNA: TGCGCCAGCAGCCTCGACTCGAGGGTTGGGGAGCAGTTCTTC. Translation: CASSLDSRVGEQFF.

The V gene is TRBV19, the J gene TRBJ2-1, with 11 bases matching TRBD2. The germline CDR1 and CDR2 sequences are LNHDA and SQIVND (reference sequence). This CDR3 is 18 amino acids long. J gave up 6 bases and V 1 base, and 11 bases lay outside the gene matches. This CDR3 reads CASSIAPRLAGRSNEQFF. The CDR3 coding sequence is TGTGCCAGTAGTATAGCCCCTCGACTAGCGGGAAGAAGCAATGAGCAGTTCTTC.

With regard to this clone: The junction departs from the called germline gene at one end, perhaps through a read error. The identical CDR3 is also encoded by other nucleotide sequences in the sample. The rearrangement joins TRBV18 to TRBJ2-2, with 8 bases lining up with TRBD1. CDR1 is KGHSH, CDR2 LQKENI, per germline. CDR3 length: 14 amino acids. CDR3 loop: CASSQQGVTGELFF. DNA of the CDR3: TGTGCCAGCTCACAACAGGGGGTCACCGGAGAGCTGTTTTTT.

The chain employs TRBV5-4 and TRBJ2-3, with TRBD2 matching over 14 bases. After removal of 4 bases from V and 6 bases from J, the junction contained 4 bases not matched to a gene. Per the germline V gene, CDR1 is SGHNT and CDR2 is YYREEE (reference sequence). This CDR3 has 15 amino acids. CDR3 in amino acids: CASSQGLAGVDTQYF. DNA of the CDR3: TGTGCCAGCAGCCAGGGACTAGCGGGAGTGGATACGCAGTATTTT. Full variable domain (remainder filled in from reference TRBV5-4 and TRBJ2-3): ETGVTQSPTHLIKTRGQQVTLRCSSQSGHNTVSWYQQALGQGPQFIFQYYREEENGRGNFPPRFSGLQFPNYSSELNVNALELDDSALYLCASSQGLAGVDTQYFGPGTRLTVL.

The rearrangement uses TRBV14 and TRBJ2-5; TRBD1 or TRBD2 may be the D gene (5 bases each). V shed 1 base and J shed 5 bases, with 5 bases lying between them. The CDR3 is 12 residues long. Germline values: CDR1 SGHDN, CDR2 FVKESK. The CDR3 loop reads CASSQGGETQYF. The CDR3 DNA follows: TGTGCCAGCAGCCAAGGGGGGGAGACCCAGTACTTC.

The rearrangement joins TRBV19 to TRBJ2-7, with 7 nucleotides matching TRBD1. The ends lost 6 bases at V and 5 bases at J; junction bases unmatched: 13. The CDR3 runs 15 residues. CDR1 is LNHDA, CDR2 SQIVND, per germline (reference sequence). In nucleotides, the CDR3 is TGTGCCAGTAGCTGGATGTTGACAGGGACGCACGAGCAGTACTTC. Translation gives CASSWMLTGTHEQYF.

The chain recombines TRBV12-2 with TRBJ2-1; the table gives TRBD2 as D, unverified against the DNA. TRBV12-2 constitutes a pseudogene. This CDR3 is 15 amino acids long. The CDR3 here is CASRLVPSGRNEQFF. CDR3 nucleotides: TGTGCAAGTCGCTTAGTTCCTAGCGGGAGGAATGAGCAGTTCTTC.

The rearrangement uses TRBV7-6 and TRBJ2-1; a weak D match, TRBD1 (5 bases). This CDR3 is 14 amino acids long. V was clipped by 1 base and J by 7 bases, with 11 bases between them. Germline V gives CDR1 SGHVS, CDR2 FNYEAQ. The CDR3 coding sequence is TGTGCCAGCAGCTTAGTTCAGGGCCTTAATGAGCAGTTCTTC. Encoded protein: CASSLVQGLNEQFF.

As DNA, the CDR3 is TGCGCCAGCAGCTTGCCCGGGACTAGTACCGGGGAGCTGTTTTTT. This gives the protein CASSLPGTSTGELFF. This rearrangement joins TRBV5-1 to TRBJ2-2; the match to TRBD2 covers 8 bases. Germline CDR1 reads SGHRS; CDR2 reads YFSETQ. The V gene end was trimmed by 1 base and the J gene end by 5 bases; junction bases not matched to a gene: 4. This CDR3 contains 15 residues.

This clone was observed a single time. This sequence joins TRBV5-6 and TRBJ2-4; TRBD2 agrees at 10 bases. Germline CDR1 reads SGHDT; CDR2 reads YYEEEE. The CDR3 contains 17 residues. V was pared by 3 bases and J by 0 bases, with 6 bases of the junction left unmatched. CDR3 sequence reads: CASSSLAGELAKNIQYF. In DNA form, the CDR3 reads TGTGCCAGCAGCTCTCTAGCGGGAGAGTTAGCCAAAAACATTCAGTACTTC.

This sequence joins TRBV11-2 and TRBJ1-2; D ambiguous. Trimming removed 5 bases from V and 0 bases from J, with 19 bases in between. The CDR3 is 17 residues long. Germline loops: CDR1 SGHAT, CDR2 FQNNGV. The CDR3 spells CASSRAQFLSTNYGYTF. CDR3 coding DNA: TGTGCCAGCAGCCGGGCCCAATTCTTAAGTACTAACTATGGCTACACCTTC.

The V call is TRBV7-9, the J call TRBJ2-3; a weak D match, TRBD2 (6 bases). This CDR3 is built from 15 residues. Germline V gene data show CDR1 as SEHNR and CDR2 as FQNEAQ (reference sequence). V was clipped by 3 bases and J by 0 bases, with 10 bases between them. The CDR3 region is CASSFQGRSTDTQYF. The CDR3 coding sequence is TGTGCCAGCAGCTTTCAAGGGAGGAGCACAGATACGCAGTATTTT.

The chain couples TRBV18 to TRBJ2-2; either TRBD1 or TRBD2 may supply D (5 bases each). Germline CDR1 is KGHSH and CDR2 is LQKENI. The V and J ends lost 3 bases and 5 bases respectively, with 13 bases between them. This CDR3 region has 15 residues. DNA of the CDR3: TGTGCCAGCTCACCTCAGGGACGGGATACCGGGGAGCTGTTTTTT. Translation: CASSPQGRDTGELFF.

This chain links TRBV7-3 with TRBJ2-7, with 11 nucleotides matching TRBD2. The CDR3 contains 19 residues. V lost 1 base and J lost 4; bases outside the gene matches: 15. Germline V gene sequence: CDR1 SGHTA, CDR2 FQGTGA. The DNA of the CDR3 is TGTGCCAGCAGCTTAAGATCCCATCTGACTAGCGGGACCTTTTACGAGCAGTACTTC. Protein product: CASSLRSHLTSGTFYEQYF.

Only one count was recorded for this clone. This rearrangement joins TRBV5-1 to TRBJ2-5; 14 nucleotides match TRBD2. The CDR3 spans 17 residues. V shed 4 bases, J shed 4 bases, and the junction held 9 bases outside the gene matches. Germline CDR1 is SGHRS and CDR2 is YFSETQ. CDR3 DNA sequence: TGCGCCAGCAGCCCGACTAGCGGGAGGGCCATTGGAGAGACCCAGTACTTC. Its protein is CASSPTSGRAIGETQYF.

The CDR3 DNA sequence: TGCGCCAGCAGTGAGAACTTTGGGGGAGATCAGCCCCAGCATTTT. Its translation is CASSENFGGDQPQHF. The chain couples TRBV10-2 to TRBJ1-5; D is possibly TRBD1 (5 bases). CDR1 and CDR2 from the germline V gene are WSHSY and SAAADI. The CDR3 length is 15 residues. Trimming took 2 bases from V and 5 from J, leaving 13 bases between them.

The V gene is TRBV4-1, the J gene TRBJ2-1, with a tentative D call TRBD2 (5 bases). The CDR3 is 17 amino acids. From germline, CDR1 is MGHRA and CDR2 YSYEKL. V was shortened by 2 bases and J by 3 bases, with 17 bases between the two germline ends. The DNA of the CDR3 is TGCGCCAGCAGCCAATCTCCCGCTAGCAACCACTACAATGAGCAGTTCTTC. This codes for CASSQSPASNHYNEQFF.

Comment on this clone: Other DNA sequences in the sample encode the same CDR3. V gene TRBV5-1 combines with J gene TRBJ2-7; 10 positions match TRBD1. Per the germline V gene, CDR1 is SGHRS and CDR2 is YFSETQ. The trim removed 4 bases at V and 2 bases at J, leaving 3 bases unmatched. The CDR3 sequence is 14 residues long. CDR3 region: CASSPGQGAYEQYF. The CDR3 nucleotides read TGCGCCAGCAGCCCCGGACAGGGGGCCTACGAGCAGTACTTC. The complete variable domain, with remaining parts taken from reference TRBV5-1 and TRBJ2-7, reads KAGVTQTPRYLIKTRGQQVTLSCSPISGHRSVSWYQQTPGQGLQFLFEYFSETQRNKGNFPGRFSGRQFSNSRSEMNVSTLELGDSALYLCASSPGQGAYEQYFGPGTRLTVT.

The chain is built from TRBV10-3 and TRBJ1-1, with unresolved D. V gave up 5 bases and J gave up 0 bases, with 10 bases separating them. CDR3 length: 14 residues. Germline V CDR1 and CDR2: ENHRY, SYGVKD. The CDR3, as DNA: TGTGCCATCAGTATCGAGGGTATGAACACTGAAGCTTTCTTT. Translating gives CAISIEGMNTEAFF.

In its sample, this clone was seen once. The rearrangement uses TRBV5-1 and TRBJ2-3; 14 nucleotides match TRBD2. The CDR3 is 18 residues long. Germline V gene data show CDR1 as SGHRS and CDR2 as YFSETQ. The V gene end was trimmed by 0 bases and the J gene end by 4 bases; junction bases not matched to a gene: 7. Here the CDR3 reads CASSLGGLAGGTPDTQYF. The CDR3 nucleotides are TGCGCCAGCAGCTTGGGAGGACTAGCGGGAGGAACGCCAGATACGCAGTATTTT.